The 32 T cell receptor beta chains in this list originate from one sample, sequenced in a study of blood T cell repertoires in COVID-19. Using immunoSEQ multiplex PCR, the repertoire was profiled, and TCRdb retains in-frame clones only, with some absent. In the table there are roughly 150,000 clones, around 84% of which are singletons. The sequencing sample was made of PBMCs or T cells enriched from blood (not recorded which). These receptors were obtained from a woman between 45 and 60 years old who had recovered from COVID-19.

This clone has only a few counts. The J gene is TRBJ2-1, the V gene TRBV6-2 or TRBV6-3; 8 nucleotides align to TRBD2. J gave up 4 bases and V 0 bases, and 8 bases lay outside the gene matches. Germline-derived CDR1 and CDR2 are MNHEY and SVGEGT. The CDR3 has 17 residues. CDR3 nucleotides: TGTGCCAGCAGTTACTCCCCGATTAGCGGGGTGTACAATGAGCAGTTCTTC. It encodes CASSYSPISGVYNEQFF.

This sequence joins TRBV27 and TRBJ2-3; 11 bases line up with TRBD2. Losses at the gene ends were 7 bases for V and 2 bases for J; bases not matched to a gene: 2. The CDR3 runs to 14 residues. Germline V CDR1 and CDR2: MNHEY, SMNVEV (reference sequence). CDR3 bases: TGTGCCAGCAAACTAGCGGGGGTCACAGATACGCAGTATTTT. Its translation is CASKLAGVTDTQYF.

The chain employs TRBV5-6 and TRBJ2-2; 8 bases agree with TRBD1. The CDR3 runs to 15 residues. V dropped 4 bases and J dropped 4; count of bases not matched to a gene: 6. Germline V CDR1 and CDR2: SGHDT, YYEEEE. The CDR3, as DNA: TGTGCCAGCAGCCGACAGGGGTTATCCACCGGGGAGCTGTTTTTT. Protein sequence: CASSRQGLSTGELFF.

The chain joins TRBV5-6 to TRBJ1-3; D gene ambiguous. The length of the CDR3 is 18 residues. V was trimmed by 1 base and J by 2 bases, leaving 19 bases between them. The germline V gene has CDR1 SGHDT and CDR2 YYEEEE. CDR3 sequence: CASSLIGQVSGTGNTIYF. DNA of the CDR3: TGTGCCAGCAGCTTGATTGGGCAGGTCTCCGGAACTGGAAACACCATATATTTT.

This chain connects TRBV5-5 to TRBJ1-5; 8 nucleotides align to TRBD1. Germline lookup yields CDR1 SGHKS and CDR2 YYEKEE (reference sequence). V shed 4 bases and J 5 bases; nucleotides not matched to a gene: 8. This CDR3 has 15 amino acids. The CDR3 reads CASSATQGAYQPQHF. In DNA, the CDR3 is TGTGCCAGCAGCGCCACTCAGGGGGCGTATCAGCCCCAGCATTTT.

The chain carries TRBV2 and TRBJ2-1, with 9 bases matching TRBD1. Germline assignment: CDR1 SNHLY and CDR2 FYNNEI. The CDR3 is 15 residues long. The V and J ends lost 5 bases and 2 bases, in that order; junction bases with no gene match: 4. The DNA of the CDR3 is TGTGCCAGCAGTAGGGACAGGGAAACCTACAATGAGCAGTTCTTC. The encoded protein is CASSRDRETYNEQFF.

The J gene is TRBJ1-6, the V gene TRBV9; 8 bases are shared with TRBD1. The length of the CDR3 is 19 residues. Per the germline V gene, CDR1 is SGDLS and CDR2 is YYNGEE. The V segment lost 4 bases and the J segment 1 base; nucleotides outside the gene matches: 13. The CDR3 bases are TGTGCCAGCAGCACGCCTAAGGGACAGGAGGGTTCCTATAATTCACCCCTCCACTTT. Translating it yields CASSTPKGQEGSYNSPLHF.

V gene TRBV21-1 combines with J gene TRBJ1-5; TRBD1 is the table's D call and was not checked against the DNA. TRBV21-1 is shown as a pseudogene. This CDR3 is built from 12 residues. The CDR3 region has the DNA TGTGCCAGCAGCAAAGTCCGACAAACCCAGCATTTT. The encoded protein is CASSKVRQTQHF.

A few counts support this clone. The J gene is TRBJ2-1, the V gene TRBV11-3; the match to TRBD1 covers 7 bases. J lost 9 bases, V lost 5 bases, and 4 bases had no gene match. Germline V CDR1 and CDR2: SGHNT, YENEEA. This CDR3 contains 12 residues. The CDR3 here is CASSVRQGEQFF. The CDR3 bases are TGTGCCAGCAGCGTGAGACAGGGTGAGCAGTTCTTC.

This chain uses TRBV5-5 with TRBJ2-1, with a possible D match to TRBD2 (5 bases). CDR3 size: 19 residues. Germline lookup yields CDR1 SGHKS and CDR2 YYEKEE (reference sequence). V lost 2 bases, J lost 0 bases, and 21 bases lay in between. The CDR3: CASSFTEAIRPRSYNEQFF. CDR3 in DNA: TGTGCCAGCAGCTTCACGGAGGCAATTAGACCTCGCTCCTACAATGAGCAGTTCTTC.

V and J are TRBV6-5 and TRBJ1-1; D not certain. There are 14 residues in the CDR3. In germline, CDR1 is MNHEY, CDR2 SVGAGI. Trimming removed 4 bases at V and 1 base at J, with 10 bases between. The CDR3 is CASSSTQKNTEAFF. The CDR3 bases are TGTGCCAGCAGTTCGACACAGAAGAACACTGAAGCTTTCTTT.

This rearrangement joins TRBV19 to TRBJ2-2, with 11 bases matching TRBD2. The CDR3 consists of 16 residues. V was clipped by 8 bases and J by 7 bases; unmatched bases: 12. CDR1 is LNHDA, CDR2 SQIVND, per germline (reference sequence). Written as DNA, the CDR3 is TGTGCCAGTCAGCAATTAGCGGGAGGGGTCGGCGGGGAGCTGTTTTTT. Amino acids: CASQQLAGGVGGELFF.

The chain recombines TRBV10-3 with TRBJ2-7; a possible D gene is TRBD2 (5 bases). The germline V and J ends were trimmed by 10 bases and 0 bases, with 16 bases remaining between them. From germline, CDR1 is ENHRY and CDR2 SYGVKD. The CDR3 consists of 14 residues. DNA of the CDR3: TGTGCCACGCGGGCAGGCTTGAGCTCCTACGAGCAGTACTTC. This translates into CATRAGLSSYEQYF.

This clone has just a few counts. V usage is TRBV5-1 and J usage is TRBJ1-3, with D maybe TRBD1 (6 bases). This CDR3 is 14 amino acids long. Germline V gives CDR1 SGHRS, CDR2 YFSETQ. V lost 0 bases and J 2 bases, leaving 6 bases between the germline ends. CDR3 in DNA: TGCGCCAGCAGCTTGGCAGGGGCTGGAAACACCATATATTTT. This codes for CASSLAGAGNTIYF. Combining the CDR3 with reference TRBV5-1 and TRBJ1-3 gives the whole variable domain KAGVTQTPRYLIKTRGQQVTLSCSPISGHRSVSWYQQTPGQGLQFLFEYFSETQRNKGNFPGRFSGRQFSNSRSEMNVSTLELGDSALYLCASSLAGAGNTIYFGEGSWLTVV.

This chain connects TRBV4-3 to TRBJ1-2; D gene ambiguous. Trimming shortened V by 3 bases and J by 5 bases, and 13 bases separated the two germline ends. Germline-derived CDR1 and CDR2 are LGHNA and YSLEER. This CDR3 is built from 14 residues. For the CDR3, the DNA is TGCGCCAGCAGCCAGCGATCGGGTCGGTATGGCTACACCTTC. Amino acids: CASSQRSGRYGYTF.

V is TRBV2 and J is TRBJ1-5, with D uncertain. Germline V lookup: CDR1 SNHLY, CDR2 FYNNEI. CDR3 size: 12 residues. The germline V and J ends were trimmed by 3 bases and 7 bases, with 7 bases remaining between them. The CDR3 DNA follows: TGTGCCAGCAGTGATCGGTTCCAGCCCCAGCATTTT. This encodes CASSDRFQPQHF.

The J gene is TRBJ2-2, the V gene TRBV5-1; D is unclear. The CDR3 is 15 residues long. Trimming pared 0 bases from V and 4 bases from J, leaving 10 bases between. Looked up from germline, CDR1 is SGHRS and CDR2 is YFSETQ. The CDR3 DNA is TGCGCCAGCAGCTTGGGTAGCAGTGTCACCGGGGAGCTGTTTTTT. It specifies CASSLGSSVTGELFF.

This chain uses TRBV5-1 with TRBJ2-6; 7 bases line up with TRBD2. Germline V gene data show CDR1 as SGHRS and CDR2 as YFSETQ. Trimming took 3 bases from V and 3 from J; bases not matched to a gene: 3. CDR3 length: 15 amino acids. The CDR3, as DNA: TGCGCCAGCAGCTGGGCGGGAGTTGGGGCCAACGTCCTGACTTTC. It codes for CASSWAGVGANVLTF.

This chain connects TRBV6-4 to TRBJ1-2; no reliable D call. In germline, CDR1 is MRHNA, CDR2 SNTAGT. Between the trimmed V and J ends, which lost 3 bases and 7 bases, there was a span of 12 bases. CDR3 length: 13 amino acids. CDR3 sequence reads: CASSEFHGGGYTF. Here the CDR3 DNA reads TGTGCCAGCAGTGAATTTCATGGAGGTGGCTACACCTTC.

This rearrangement joins TRBV12-3 or TRBV12-4 to TRBJ1-2; D remains unclear. The CDR3 extends over 12 amino acids. Trimming cost V 1 base and J 6 bases, with 6 bases left between them. This CDR3 reads CASSLDGDGYTF. Written as DNA, the CDR3 is TGTGCCAGCAGTTTAGACGGGGATGGCTACACCTTC.

This chain connects TRBV27 to TRBJ2-2; 7 bases are shared with TRBD1. J gave up 4 bases and V 2 bases, and 4 bases lay outside the gene matches. Germline lookup yields CDR1 MNHEY and CDR2 SMNVEV (reference sequence). The CDR3 runs to 15 residues. This chain's CDR3 is CASSLKGAVTGELFF. In nucleotides, the CDR3 is TGTGCCAGCAGTTTAAAGGGGGCGGTCACCGGGGAGCTGTTTTTT.

This clone showed up just once. The rearrangement uses TRBV5-1 and TRBJ2-1, with TRBD2 matching 12 bases. Germline V gene lookup returns CDR1 SGHRS and CDR2 YFSETQ. The V segment lost 5 bases and the J segment 9 bases; nucleotides outside the gene matches: 12. The CDR3 has 16 amino acids. CDR3: CASSSRLAGGGGEQFF. In DNA, the CDR3 is TGCGCCAGCAGTTCCCGCCTAGCGGGAGGGGGGGGTGAGCAGTTCTTC.

The gene calls are TRBV5-6 and TRBJ2-1, with TRBD2 matching over 7 bases. V lost 2 bases and J lost 7; bases outside the gene matches: 3. CDR1 is SGHDT and CDR2 is YYEEEE in the germline V gene. The CDR3 runs 13 residues. The CDR3 bases are TGTGCCAGCAGCTTAGCCGGGAGGAATGAGCAGTTCTTC. Residues: CASSLAGRNEQFF.

The DNA of the CDR3 is TGTGCCAGTAGATGGGGGGCAACTAATGAAAAACTGTTTTTT. Protein: CASRWGATNEKLFF. This sequence joins TRBV19 and TRBJ1-4; weak D call: TRBD1 (5 bases). V lost 6 bases and J 0 bases, leaving 8 bases between the germline ends. The CDR3 sequence is 14 residues long. Germline V lookup: CDR1 LNHDA, CDR2 SQIVND (reference sequence).

CDR3: CASRSGQGSEQYF. In nucleotides, the CDR3 is TGTGCCAGCAGATCGGGACAGGGAAGCGAGCAGTACTTC. The genes are TRBV28 and TRBJ2-7; 9 bases agree with TRBD1. The ends lost 6 bases at V and 6 bases at J; junction bases unmatched: 6. Per the germline V gene, CDR1 is MDHEN and CDR2 is SYDVKM. The CDR3 is made up of 13 amino acids.

This chain connects TRBV5-6 to TRBJ1-2; 7 bases are shared with TRBD1. In germline, CDR1 is SGHDT, CDR2 YYEEEE. V lost 2 bases, J lost 3 bases, and 10 bases stayed unmatched. The CDR3 sequence is 16 residues long. DNA of the CDR3: TGTGCCAGCAGCTTTGTTGGAAGACAGGGCTACTATGGCTACACCTTC. Translating it yields CASSFVGRQGYYGYTF.

V is TRBV5-4 and J is TRBJ1-6; D ambiguous. V lost 0 bases, J lost 8 bases, and 12 bases lay in between. The CDR3 consists of 15 residues. From germline, CDR1 is SGHNT and CDR2 YYREEE (reference sequence). The CDR3 DNA is TGTGCCAGCAGCTTGGGACACCTGTCTGATTCACCCCTCCACTTT. Translation: CASSLGHLSDSPLHF.

The rearrangement joins TRBV3-1 (or the pseudogene TRBV3-2) to TRBJ1-2; no definite D call. The V and J ends lost 1 base and 8 bases respectively, with 8 bases between them. CDR1 is LGHDT, CDR2 YNNKEL, per germline (reference sequence). The CDR3 runs to 12 residues. CDR3 nucleotide sequence: TGTGCCAGCAGCCAAGTTGAGGGAGGCTACACCTTC. It encodes CASSQVEGGYTF.

The V and J genes are TRBV6-5 and TRBJ1-5; the match to TRBD1 covers 7 bases. Germline V CDR1 and CDR2: MNHEY, SVGAGI. The CDR3 runs to 14 residues. Losses at the gene ends were 7 bases for V and 4 bases for J; bases not matched to a gene: 7. CDR3 sequence reads: CASTKGQRNQPQHF. As DNA, the CDR3 is TGTGCCAGCACCAAGGGACAGAGAAATCAGCCCCAGCATTTT.

This sequence joins TRBV9 and TRBJ2-2; 12 bases agree with TRBD2. The CDR3 extends over 16 amino acids. From germline, CDR1 is SGDLS and CDR2 YYNGEE. V was pared by 3 bases and J by 3 bases, with 3 bases of the junction left unmatched. As DNA, the CDR3 is TGTGCCAGCAGCGGTCGACTAGCGGGAGACACCGGGGAGCTGTTTTTT. Translation gives CASSGRLAGDTGELFF.

The chain employs TRBV13 and TRBJ2-7; weak D call: TRBD2 (7 bases). Deletions cut 5 bases from V and 2 bases from J, with 16 bases between. The CDR3 is 15 amino acids. Germline V gene lookup returns CDR1 PRHDT and CDR2 FYEKMQ (reference sequence). The CDR3 protein is CASSMRGGEAYEQYF. CDR3 sequence (DNA): TGTGCCAGCAGCATGAGAGGGGGGGAGGCCTACGAGCAGTACTTC.

V is TRBV6-5 and J is TRBJ1-1, with a possible D match to TRBD1 (6 bases). The ends were cut back, 7 bases at V and 4 bases at J, with 19 bases in the middle. The CDR3 totals 15 residues. CDR1 and CDR2 from the germline V gene are MNHEY and SVGAGI. The CDR3 here is CASTITSGQSTEAFF. CDR3 nucleotide sequence: TGTGCCAGCACTATTACGTCGGGACAATCCACTGAAGCTTTCTTT.